Sequencing of this T cell receptor (beta chain) was carried out in a study of T cells after yellow fever vaccination (dated by TCRdb to about 2019). With regard to the full study: The SMART-Seq v4 Ultra Low Input RNA kit was used to prepare libraries from fractions with low cell numbers. To follow T-cell clones before and after both primary and booster YFV17D yellow fever vaccination, bulk TCR alpha and beta repertoires underwent longitudinal sequencing. Blood was collected at multiple timepoints before and after primary and secondary immunization, and bulk PBMC replicates and cell subsets were isolated. The cohort comprised two healthy male donors, one aged 18 to 29 and one aged 30 to 39 years.

The full study reports these points: A small share of clonotypes occurred in both CD4 and CD8 compartments, likely arising from convergent recombination. Most clones expanded after primary vaccination were re-detected after the booster (almost 98% of CD4 and about nine tenths of CD8), suggesting broad memory maintenance. Computational filtering was required because FACS-sorted repertoires could contain abundant contaminating clonotypes from the bulk population. Because the study included only a couple of donors, the extent to which the findings can be generalized is limited. The secondary T-cell response was weaker than the primary response but faster, peaking on day 5 instead of day 15.

A distance of 6 bases separates the germline ends of V and J, which lose 0 bases and 2 bases respectively. Counted from cysteine to valine, this CDR3 has 13 amino acids. Only CDR3 DNA is held: 39 bases, read in frame from base 1. Taken from the germline V gene, the CDR1 and CDR2 loops are SGHRS and YFSETQ. Per the publication, the treatment or condition label means: live attenuated yellow fever vaccine strain. PBMCs were isolated from peripheral blood using a standard Ficoll-Paque protocol. CD4 and CD8 T-cell fractions were isolated with Dynabeads CD4 and CD8 positive selection kits. TriZol was used to extract RNA from bulk PBMCs, from CD4 and CD8 fractions, and from dextramer-positive and dextramer-negative fractions. Sequencer: Illumina NovaSeq 6000. TCR cDNA was synthesized by 5'RACE template switching, through which a universal primer site and unique molecular identifiers were introduced. Priming for cDNA synthesis came from both the TCR alpha and TCR beta constant segments. Libraries were amplified in two PCR steps, with sample barcodes and sequencing adapters added in the second step. Sequencing of libraries was done on Illumina HiSeq 2500 (2x100 bp) or NovaSeq (2x150 bp). The source study handled its data this way. Reads were demultiplexed and collapsed into UMI consensus sequences with MIGEC, and V(D)J alignment was performed with MiXCR. Using edgeR on replicate PBMC samples, clonotypes were called vaccine-responding if FDR was below 0.01 and the log2 fold change was above 5 up to day 15. Each bulk clonotype received a CD4 or CD8 identity based on whether the sequenced CD4 or CD8 repertoire contained that clonotype at higher abundance. TCRdb trimmed the raw reads at Q25, called clones with MiXCR and kept productive beta chains. Rows are unified per CDR3 protein, each entry keeping the most common DNA and genes. Clone size and V and J calls follow TCRdb, not the original study. The sample profile shows some 300,000 distinct CDR3 sequences; under 9% of them were found once. Of the sample, 3% to 3.5% is held by the ten largest clones.

In this sample, this clonotype turned up many times. Its antigen has not been determined. Qualities for individual bases were not recorded, and no much larger clone is one base off. The source was CD4+ T cells sorted from PBMCs, collected 5 days after the yellow fever booster vaccination. This clonotype originated in a man aged 18-30 years who received the YFV17D yellow fever vaccine. This receptor chain uses TRBV5-1 and TRBJ2-7, with the D gene not confidently named. In nucleotide form, the sequence is TGCGCCAGCAGCTTGGAGGGAACCTACGAGCAGTACGTC. This encodes CASSLEGTYEQYV.